Here is one T cell receptor beta chain with its context. Antigen specificity is unknown. These data originate in a study of shared clonotypes between healthy human individuals. Study-wide findings and caveats: Four donors had roughly 5% of their naive CD4 clonotypes in common.

Deep-level assay runs were performed. Some clones are missing from TCRdb's copy, which holds only in-frame ones; the method was immunoSEQ multiplex PCR. The data show about 1.5 million clones, approximately 98% seen once. This receptor was obtained from a man younger than 40 in good health. The sample taken for sequencing was naive CD4+ T cells sorted from blood. Noted subset: CD45RA+ positively selected.

The CDR3 nucleotides are TGCGCCAGCAGCTTCATGACAGGGAATAATGAAAAACTGTTTTTT. Translated, it gives CASSFMTGNNEKLFF. V is TRBV5-1 and J is TRBJ1-4, with 7 bases lining up with TRBD1. CDR1 and CDR2 from the germline V gene are SGHRS and YFSETQ. The CDR3 has 15 residues. V trimming: 2 bases; J trimming: 4 bases; junction bases outside the gene matches: 5. The full variable domain, in which reference TRBV5-1 and TRBJ1-4 provide the parts outside the CDR3, is KAGVTQTPRYLIKTRGQQVTLSCSPISGHRSVSWYQQTPGQGLQFLFEYFSETQRNKGNFPGRFSGRQFSNSRSEMNVSTLELGDSALYLCASSFMTGNNEKLFFGSGTQLSVL.